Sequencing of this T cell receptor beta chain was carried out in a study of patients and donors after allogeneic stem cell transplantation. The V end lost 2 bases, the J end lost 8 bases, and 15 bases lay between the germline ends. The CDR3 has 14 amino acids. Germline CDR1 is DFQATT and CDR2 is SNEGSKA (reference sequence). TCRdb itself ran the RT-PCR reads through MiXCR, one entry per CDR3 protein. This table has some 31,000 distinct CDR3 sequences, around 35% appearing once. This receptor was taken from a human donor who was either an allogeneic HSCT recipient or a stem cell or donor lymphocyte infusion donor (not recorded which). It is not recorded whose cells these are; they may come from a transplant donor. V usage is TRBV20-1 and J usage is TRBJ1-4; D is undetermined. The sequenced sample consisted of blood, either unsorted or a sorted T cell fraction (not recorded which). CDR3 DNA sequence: TGCAGTGCTAGAAGAGAAGCCTTTGAAGAAAAACTGTTTTTT. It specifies CSARREAFEEKLFF.